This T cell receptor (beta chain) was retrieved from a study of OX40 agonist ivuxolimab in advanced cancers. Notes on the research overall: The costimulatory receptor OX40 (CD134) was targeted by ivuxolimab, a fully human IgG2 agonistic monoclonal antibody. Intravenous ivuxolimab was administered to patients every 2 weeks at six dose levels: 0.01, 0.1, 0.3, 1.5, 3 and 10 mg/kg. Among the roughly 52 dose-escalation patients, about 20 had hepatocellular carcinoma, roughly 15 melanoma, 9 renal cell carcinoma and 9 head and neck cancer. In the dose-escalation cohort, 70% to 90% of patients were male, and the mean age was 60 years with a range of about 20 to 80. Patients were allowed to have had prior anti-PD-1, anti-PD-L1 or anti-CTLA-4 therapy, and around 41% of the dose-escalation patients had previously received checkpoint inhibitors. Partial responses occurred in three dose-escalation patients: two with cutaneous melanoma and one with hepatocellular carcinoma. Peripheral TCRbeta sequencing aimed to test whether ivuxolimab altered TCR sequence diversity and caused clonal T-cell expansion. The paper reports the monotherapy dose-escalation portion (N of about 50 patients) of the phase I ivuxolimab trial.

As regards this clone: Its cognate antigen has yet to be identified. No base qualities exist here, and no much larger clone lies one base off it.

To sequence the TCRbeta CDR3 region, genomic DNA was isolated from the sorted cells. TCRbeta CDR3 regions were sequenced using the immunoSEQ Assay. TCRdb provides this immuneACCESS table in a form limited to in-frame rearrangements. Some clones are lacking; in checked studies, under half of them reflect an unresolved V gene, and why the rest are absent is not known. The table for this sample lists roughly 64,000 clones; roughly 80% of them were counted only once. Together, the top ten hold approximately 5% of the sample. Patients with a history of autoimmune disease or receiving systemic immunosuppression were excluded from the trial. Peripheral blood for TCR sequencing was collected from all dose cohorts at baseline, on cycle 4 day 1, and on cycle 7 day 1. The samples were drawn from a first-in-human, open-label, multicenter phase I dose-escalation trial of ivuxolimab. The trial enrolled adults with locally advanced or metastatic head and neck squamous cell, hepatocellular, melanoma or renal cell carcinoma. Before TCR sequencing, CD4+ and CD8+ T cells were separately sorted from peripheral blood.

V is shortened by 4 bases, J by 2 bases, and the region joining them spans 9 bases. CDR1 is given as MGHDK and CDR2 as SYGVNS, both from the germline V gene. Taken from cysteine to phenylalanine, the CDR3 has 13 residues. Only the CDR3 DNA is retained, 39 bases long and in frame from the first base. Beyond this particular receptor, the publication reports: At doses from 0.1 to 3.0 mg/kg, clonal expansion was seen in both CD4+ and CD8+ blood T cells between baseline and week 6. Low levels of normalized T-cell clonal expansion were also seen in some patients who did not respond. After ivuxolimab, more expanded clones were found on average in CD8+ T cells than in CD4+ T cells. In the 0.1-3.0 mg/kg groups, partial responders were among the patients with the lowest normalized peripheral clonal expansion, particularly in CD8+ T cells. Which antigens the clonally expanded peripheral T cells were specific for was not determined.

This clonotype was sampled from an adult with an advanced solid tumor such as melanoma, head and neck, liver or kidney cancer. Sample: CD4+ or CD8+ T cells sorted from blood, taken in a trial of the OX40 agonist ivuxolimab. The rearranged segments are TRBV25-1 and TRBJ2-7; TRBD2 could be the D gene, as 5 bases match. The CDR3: CASSVGLPYEQYF. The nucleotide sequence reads TGTGCCAGCAGTGTAGGACTCCCCTACGAGCAGTACTTC.